These 3 T cell receptor beta chains came from one sample sequenced in a study of cytomegalovirus exposure and HLA in healthy donors. Clones were sequenced by immunoSEQ multiplex PCR, and TCRdb holds only the in-frame ones, with some missing. The data hold about 74,000 clones, with 94% observed a single time. The sequencing sample was made of PBMCs. Every receptor here comes from a man between 18 and 35 years old in good health and CMV-seropositive.

This chain connects TRBV29-1 to TRBJ2-5; maybe TRBD2 (6 bases). CDR3 size: 12 residues. Trimming removed 6 bases from V and 4 bases from J, with 12 bases in between. Germline CDR1 SQVTM, CDR2 ANQGSEA. The CDR3 protein is CSVRGLPETQYF. DNA for the CDR3: TGCAGCGTGCGGGGTCTGCCAGAGACCCAGTACTTC.

The genes are TRBV10-2 and TRBJ2-1; 12 nucleotides align to TRBD2. From germline, CDR1 is WSHSY and CDR2 SAAADI. CDR3 length equals 14 residues. With 6 bases clipped from V and 8 bases from J, the junction kept 5 bases outside the gene matches. The CDR3 nucleotides are TGCGCCAGCAGCACTAGCGGGAGGAAGGATGAGCAGTTCTTC. This gives the protein CASSTSGRKDEQFF.

This clone was counted once. The chain carries TRBV4-1 and TRBJ2-7, with D tentatively TRBD1 (6 bases). V lost 1 base to trimming and J lost 0 bases, with 13 bases between them. The CDR3 length is 16 residues. Germline CDR1 reads MGHRA; CDR2 reads YSYEKL. The DNA for the CDR3 is TGCGCCAGCAGCCAAGCTAGGACAGCAGACTCCTACGAGCAGTACTTC. Protein product: CASSQARTADSYEQYF.